Below are 7 T cell receptor beta chains sequenced from a single sample in a study of cytomegalovirus exposure and HLA in healthy donors. PCR involved 60 Vbeta and 13 Jbeta primers. Only in-frame clones appear in the TCRdb table, and some are missing; sequencing was by immunoSEQ multiplex PCR. Of roughly 100,000 clones listed, around 75% are singletons. Material for sequencing was PBMCs. The receptors originated from a middle-aged man in good health and CMV-seronegative.

About this clone: Other DNA sequences in this specimen translate into the identical CDR3. This chain connects TRBV5-1 to TRBJ1-1; D might be TRBD1 (6 bases). Trimming pared 4 bases from V and 4 bases from J, leaving 11 bases between. The germline V gene encodes CDR1 SGHRS and CDR2 YFSETQ. The CDR3 extends over 13 amino acids. The CDR3 spells CASSLTGSTEAFF. CDR3 in DNA: TGCGCCAGCAGCCTTACAGGGTCCACTGAAGCTTTCTTT.

The V call is TRBV6-5, the J call TRBJ1-1, with TRBD1 matching 7 bases. From germline, CDR1 is MNHEY and CDR2 SVGAGI. V dropped 3 bases and J dropped 8; count of bases not matched to a gene: 15. CDR3 length: 16 amino acids. DNA for the CDR3: TGTGCCAGCAGTTATGGCGCCCCCGCAGGGGGTTCGGAAGCTTTCTTT. Its protein is CASSYGAPAGGSEAFF.

This chain links TRBV7-2 with TRBJ1-4, with TRBD1 matching 10 bases. The length of the CDR3 is 16 residues. V was clipped by 5 bases and J by 1 base; unmatched bases: 4. Germline CDR1 reads SGHTA; CDR2 reads FQGNSA. CDR3: CASSPDRGITNEKLFF. CDR3 DNA: TGTGCCAGCAGCCCGGACAGGGGGATAACTAATGAAAAACTGTTTTTT.

This chain uses TRBV18 with TRBJ2-3, with D possibly TRBD2 on 5 matching bases. This CDR3 region has 16 residues. V dropped 3 bases and J dropped 7 bases, with 20 bases sitting between them. Germline CDR1 reads KGHSH; CDR2 reads LQKENI. The CDR3 coding sequence is TGTGCCAGCTCACCCCCTAGTGAAGCGGTCCGGAATACGCAGTATTTT. Translated, it gives CASSPPSEAVRNTQYF.

CDR3 nucleotide sequence: TGTGCCAGCAGCCAAACAGGGGACGAGCAGTACTTC. Protein sequence: CASSQTGDEQYF. The chain is built from TRBV7-2 and TRBJ2-7; 7 nucleotides match TRBD1. CDR1 and CDR2 (germline): SGHTA, FQGNSA. The CDR3 consists of 12 residues. The V segment lost 5 bases and the J segment 5 bases; nucleotides outside the gene matches: 3.

The chain joins TRBV11-3 to TRBJ2-1; TRBD1 agrees at 10 bases. The germline CDR1 and CDR2 sequences are SGHNT and YENEEA. The CDR3 runs to 17 residues. Trimming took 4 bases from V and 6 from J; bases not matched to a gene: 12. The CDR3 is CASSSRFSGTGVNEQFF. The CDR3 region has the DNA TGTGCCAGCAGCTCCCGGTTCTCCGGGACAGGGGTCAATGAGCAGTTCTTC.

V gene TRBV14 combines with J gene TRBJ1-6; possible D gene TRBD1, 5 bases. The CDR3 contains 18 residues. The germline gives CDR1 SGHDN, CDR2 FVKESK. Trimming cost V 2 bases and J 3 bases, with 17 bases left between them. CDR3 sequence reads: CASSQSMAGSGYNSPLHF. The CDR3, as DNA: TGTGCCAGCAGCCAATCTATGGCAGGGTCTGGCTATAATTCACCCCTCCACTTT.